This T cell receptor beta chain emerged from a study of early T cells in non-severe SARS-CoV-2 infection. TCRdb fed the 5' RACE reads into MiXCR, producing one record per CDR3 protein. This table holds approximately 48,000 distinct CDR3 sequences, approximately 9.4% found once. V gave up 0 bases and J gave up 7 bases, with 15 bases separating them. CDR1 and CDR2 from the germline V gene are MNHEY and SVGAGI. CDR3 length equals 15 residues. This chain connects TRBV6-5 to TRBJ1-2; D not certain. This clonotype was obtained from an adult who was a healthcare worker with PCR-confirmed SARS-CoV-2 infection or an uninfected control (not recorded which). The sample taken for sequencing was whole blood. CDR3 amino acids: CASSYSNQGTRGYTF. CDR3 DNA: TGTGCCAGCAGTTACTCAAACCAAGGCACGCGTGGCTACACCTTC.